This TCR beta chain originates from a study of T cells in Graves' hyperthyroidism and ophthalmopathy. Study summary: Specimen type is peripheral blood, collected at initial diagnosis prior to any treatment.

This clonotype was seen repeatedly, ten times or more. Antigen specificity is unknown. Uncontrolled infections, other autoimmune diseases, pregnancy or lactation led to exclusion of patients. The PBMCs were sourced from fresh peripheral blood (about 10 ml). CDR3 length: 16 amino acids. Germline lookup yields CDR1 KGHSH and CDR2 LQKENI. V lost 4 bases to trimming and J lost 10 bases; unmatched junction nucleotides: 15. Amplification targeted TCR beta CDR3 regions from RNA transcripts. Initially, a first-round RT-PCR of the TCR CDR3 employed the HTBI primer set. TCRdb fed the multiplex PCR reads into MiXCR, producing one record per CDR3 protein. The profile covers 250,000 to 300,000 distinct CDR3 sequences, with 10% to 15% appearing a single time and 7% to 8.5% taken by the ten largest. Whole-study findings and limits: Most clonotypes expanded in thyroid above 0.001 were likewise present in blood.

The rearrangement links TRBV18 to TRBJ1-2, with 10 bases matching TRBD1. The clonotype comes from a woman in her 30s with Graves' hyperthyroidism that later progressed to Graves' ophthalmopathy. Sequencing input: blood. The CDR3 region is CASSLGQGGIKLAYTF. The CDR3 nucleotides are TGTGCCAGCTCACTAGGACAGGGGGGAATCAAGTTGGCCTACACCTTC.